These 24 T cell receptor beta chains originate from one sample sequenced in a study of shared clonotypes between healthy human individuals. The repertoire was sequenced with immunoSEQ multiplex PCR; TCRdb's copy has only in-frame clones and lacks some. Counted here are about half a million clones, around four fifths occurring once; the ten biggest clones make up about 12%. Material for sequencing was PBMCs. These receptors were taken from a woman in her thirties or forties in good health. Some clones in this sample may be carry-over from other donors' samples.

CDR3 DNA: TGTGCCAGCAGCCAGGGACAGCTTTATAGCAATCAGCCCCAGCATTTT. This sequence encodes CASSQGQLYSNQPQHF. This chain uses TRBV4-2 with TRBJ1-5; TRBD1 agrees at 7 bases. Germline loops: CDR1 LGHNA, CDR2 YNFKEQ. The CDR3 is 16 amino acids. J gave up 0 bases and V 3 bases, and 5 bases lay outside the gene matches.

J is TRBJ1-2 and V is TRBV7-9, with 8 positions matching TRBD1. The CDR3 consists of 14 residues. The ends lost 5 bases at V and 3 bases at J; junction bases unmatched: 5. Germline CDR1 SEHNR, CDR2 FQNEAQ (reference sequence). Here the CDR3 DNA reads TGTGCCAGCAGCCTTCTGGGACAGGACTATGGCTACACCTTC. This codes for CASSLLGQDYGYTF.

This sequence joins TRBV27 and TRBJ2-7; D gene ambiguous. The CDR3 has 17 amino acids. Germline V gene data show CDR1 as MNHEY and CDR2 as SMNVEV (reference sequence). V was shortened by 1 base and J by 3 bases, with 19 bases between the two germline ends. Here the CDR3 DNA reads TGTGCCAGCAGTTTATTCGCCCCATCGGTGATCCTCTACGAGCAGTACTTC. It translates to CASSLFAPSVILYEQYF.

The J gene is TRBJ1-5, the V gene TRBV19; 8 nucleotides agree with TRBD1. J lost 7 bases, V lost 6 bases, and 11 bases had no gene match. In germline, CDR1 is LNHDA, CDR2 SQIVND (reference sequence). The CDR3 has 15 residues. CDR3 bases: TGTGCCAGTAGAAAGGACAGGGAGGTTTTGCAGCCCCAGCATTTT. Amino acids: CASRKDREVLQPQHF.

V and J are TRBV10-1 and TRBJ2-3, with 11 bases fitting TRBD2. The germline V gene encodes CDR1 WNHNN and CDR2 SYGVQD (reference sequence). This CDR3 spans 13 amino acids. V was clipped by 8 bases and J by 6 bases; unmatched bases: 4. CDR3 in amino acids: CASGTSGWDTQYF. DNA for the CDR3: TGCGCCAGCGGGACTAGCGGTTGGGATACGCAGTATTTT.

The table lists this clone with a few counts. This chain joins TRBV5-1 and TRBJ2-3; weak D call: TRBD2 (5 bases). V shed 7 bases and J shed 2 bases, with 14 bases lying between them. This CDR3 comprises 14 residues. Germline V gives CDR1 SGHRS, CDR2 YFSETQ. In nucleotides, the CDR3 is TGCGCCAGCGCCCCCGGGGTCTTCACAGATACGCAGTATTTT. This gives the protein CASAPGVFTDTQYF.

DNA for the CDR3: TGTGCCACTGACCCGGGACAGGGGATTTATGGCTACACCTTC. This gives the protein CATDPGQGIYGYTF. This rearrangement joins TRBV7-9 to TRBJ1-2, with 10 bases fitting TRBD1. From germline, CDR1 is SEHNR and CDR2 FQNEAQ (reference sequence). Trimming cost V 10 bases and J 5 bases; bases outside gene matches: 10. CDR3 size: 14 residues.

The CDR3 nucleotides are TGTGCCAGCAGCCCCGGACAGGGCAACACTGAAGCTTTCTTT. It yields the protein CASSPGQGNTEAFF. The V call is TRBV7-8, the J call TRBJ1-1; 8 positions match TRBD1. V dropped 5 bases and J dropped 2; count of bases not matched to a gene: 4. Germline lookup yields CDR1 SGHVS and CDR2 FQNEAQ. The CDR3 covers 14 residues.

The chain couples TRBV18 to TRBJ1-2; 10 positions match TRBD1. Unmatched junction bases numbered 16, after V lost 4 bases and J lost 5 bases. CDR1 is KGHSH and CDR2 is LQKENI in the germline V gene. CDR3 length equals 18 residues. CDR3 sequence reads: CASSHTGTGALGPYGYTF. In DNA, the CDR3 is TGTGCCAGCTCACATACCGGGACAGGGGCCCTCGGGCCTTATGGCTACACCTTC. Full variable domain (rest looked up from reference TRBV18 and TRBJ1-2): NAGVMQNPRHLVRRRGQEARLRCSPMKGHSHVYWYRQLPEEGLKFMVYLQKENIIDESGMPKERFSAEFPKEGPSILRIQQVVRGDSAAYFCASSHTGTGALGPYGYTFGSGTRLTVV.

J is TRBJ2-5 and V is TRBV27, with 8 nucleotides matching TRBD2. Matching the DNA end better, TRBJ2-7 makes the J call doubtful. The germline V gene has CDR1 MNHEY and CDR2 SMNVEV (reference sequence). The CDR3 consists of 16 residues. CDR3 DNA sequence: TGTGCCAGCAGTTATCGTTCGGGGGGGGCTCTCTACGAGCAGTACTTC. Amino acids: CASSYRSGGALYEQYF.

V and J are TRBV5-1 and TRBJ2-7; 7 bases fit TRBD1. Germline V gives CDR1 SGHRS, CDR2 YFSETQ. Trimming at V came to 4 bases and at J to 1 base, leaving 2 bases not matched to a gene. The CDR3 is 13 amino acids. CDR3 DNA sequence: TGCGCCAGCAGCGAGGACAGGTCCTACGAGCAGTACTTC. Its protein product is CASSEDRSYEQYF.

This chain joins TRBV7-3 and TRBJ2-1; D may be TRBD2 (9 bases). Germline CDR1 is SGHTA and CDR2 is FQGTGA. The CDR3 totals 20 residues. V was shortened by 8 bases and J by 7 bases, with 36 bases between the two germline ends. The CDR3 reads CASGYRGARAGGSFGNEQFF. Here the CDR3 DNA reads TGTGCCAGCGGTTACAGGGGGGCCCGAGCGGGAGGATCGTTTGGGAATGAGCAGTTCTTC.

V and J are TRBV15 and TRBJ1-5, with D hard to call. V was shortened by 0 bases and J by 0 bases, with 6 bases between the two germline ends. CDR3 length: 15 amino acids. The V gene's germline CDR1 is LNHNV and CDR2 YYDKDF (reference sequence). In DNA, the CDR3 is TGTGCCACCAGCAGAGATCGACATAGCAATCAGCCCCAGCATTTT. Translating gives CATSRDRHSNQPQHF. The whole variable domain, remainder taken from reference TRBV15 and TRBJ1-5, is DAMVIQNPRYQVTQFGKPVTLSCSQTLNHNVMYWYQQKSSQAPKLLFHYYDKDFNNEADTPDNFQSRRPNTSFCFLDIRSPGLGDTAMYLCATSRDRHSNQPQHFGDGTRLSIL.

The chain couples TRBV6-1 to TRBJ1-5; D is undetermined. V gave up 0 bases and J gave up 6 bases, with 21 bases separating them. CDR3 length: 18 residues. Germline CDR1 is MNHNS and CDR2 is SASEGT. The CDR3 DNA reads as TGTGCCAGCAGTGAAGCGCTTCACATGGCAGCCGCCGGTCAGCCCCAGCATTTT. Encoded protein: CASSEALHMAAAGQPQHF.

This clone was detected once. This chain's CDR3 is CASSLEARTSGYNEQFF. CDR3 nucleotide sequence: TGTGCCAGCAGCTTAGAGGCACGGACTAGCGGCTACAATGAGCAGTTCTTC. The rearrangement joins TRBV7-6 to TRBJ2-1; 10 bases match TRBD2. Germline CDR1 SGHVS, CDR2 FNYEAQ. The CDR3 loop spans 17 amino acids. Trimming at V came to 1 base and at J to 3 bases, leaving 6 bases not matched to a gene. Full variable domain (outside the CDR3, taken from reference TRBV7-6 and TRBJ2-1): GAGVSQSPRYKVTKRGQDVALRCDPISGHVSLYWYRQALGQGPEFLTYFNYEAQQDKSGLPNDRFSAERPEGSISTLTIQRTEQRDSAMYRCASSLEARTSGYNEQFFGPGTRLTVL.

This clone was recorded once. The gene calls are TRBV28 and TRBJ1-5; TRBD1 might be the D (6 bases). The CDR3 spans 20 residues. The ends were cut back, 6 bases at V and 2 bases at J, with 29 bases in the middle. Germline values: CDR1 MDHEN, CDR2 SYDVKM. The CDR3 loop is CASSITGQLPNWGGNQPQHF. The CDR3 DNA follows: TGTGCCAGCAGCATCACCGGACAGCTCCCCAATTGGGGGGGCAATCAGCCCCAGCATTTT.

The chain recombines TRBV10-3 with TRBJ1-2; no clear D. The V end was cut by 3 bases, the J end by 3 bases, with 20 bases between. The CDR3 runs 17 residues. Germline V lookup: CDR1 ENHRY, CDR2 SYGVKD. The CDR3 coding sequence is TGTGCCATCAGTGATACCTCAAGTGGTAAGACCCACTATGGCTACACCTTC. Translating gives CAISDTSSGKTHYGYTF.

In regard to this clone: A read error likely explains this, since a far larger clone differs by one base. The same CDR3 can be traced to other DNA sequences in this sample. The chain has TRBV12-5 and TRBJ2-5; 9 bases are shared with TRBD2. This CDR3 contains 16 residues. Germline V gives CDR1 LGHNT, CDR2 FRNRAP. The CDR3 reads CASGLVLAGVGETQYF. As DNA, the CDR3 is TGCGCTAGTGGTTTGGTATTAGCGGGAGTAGGTGAGACCCAGTACTTC. The full variable domain, rest sourced from reference TRBV12-5 and TRBJ2-5, is DARVTQTPRHKVTEMGQEVTMRCQPILGHNTVFWYRQTMMQGLELLAYFRNRAPLDDSGMPKDRFSAEMPDATLATLKIQPSEPRDSAVYFCASGLVLAGVGETQYFGPGTRLLVL.

This chain joins TRBV11-2 and TRBJ2-3; TRBD2 agrees at 10 bases. V shed 4 bases, J shed 7 bases, and the junction held 20 bases outside the gene matches. CDR3 length: 19 amino acids. Germline assignment: CDR1 SGHAT and CDR2 FQNNGV. CDR3 DNA sequence: TGTGCCAGCAGCTCCAGGGGGTTTGCCCTAGCGGGAGTATCACATACGCAGTATTTT. It encodes CASSSRGFALAGVSHTQYF.

This clone was counted a few times. The chain employs TRBV2 and TRBJ2-1; the match to TRBD2 covers 11 bases. V gave up 6 bases and J gave up 9 bases; unmatched junction bases: 7. This CDR3 spans 14 amino acids. Germline lookup yields CDR1 SNHLY and CDR2 FYNNEI. The chain's CDR3 is CASRTSGTSLEQFF. DNA for the CDR3: TGTGCCAGCAGGACTAGCGGGACATCCCTTGAGCAGTTCTTC.

V gene TRBV9 combines with J gene TRBJ2-1; D unclear. Germline V lookup: CDR1 SGDLS, CDR2 YYNGEE. The V end was cut by 2 bases, the J end by 6 bases, with 12 bases between. CDR3 length: 14 residues. The CDR3 spells CASSVGGGSNEQFF. The CDR3 nucleotides read TGTGCCAGCAGCGTCGGTGGTGGTAGCAATGAGCAGTTCTTC.

The chain has TRBV11-2 and TRBJ2-1; 12 bases are shared with TRBD2. Germline loops: CDR1 SGHAT, CDR2 FQNNGV. The CDR3 extends over 14 amino acids. J lost 13 bases, V lost 11 bases, and 15 bases had no gene match. Here the CDR3 reads CASRTSGNPGDQFF. The CDR3 nucleotides read TGTGCCTCCCGGACTAGCGGGAACCCCGGGGATCAGTTCTTC.

Note on this clone: At one boundary the junction diverges from the germline segment, which might be a read error. As DNA, the CDR3 is TGTGCCAGCAGTAACCAGGGGTTGGGGCCAAACTTC. This translates into CASSNQGLGPNF. The chain recombines TRBV28 with TRBJ2-5; perhaps TRBD1 as D (6 bases). This CDR3 is built from 12 residues. Germline V gene lookup returns CDR1 MDHEN and CDR2 SYDVKM.

This clone occurred once. This sequence joins TRBV7-2 and TRBJ2-7, with D perhaps matching TRBD2 (6 bases). Germline CDR1 and CDR2: SGHTA and FQGNSA. The CDR3 contains 14 residues. The V and J ends lost 3 bases and 2 bases respectively, with 11 bases between them. The CDR3 bases are TGTGCCAGCAGCTTCTCCAGGGAGGCCTACGAGCAGTACTTC. It specifies CASSFSREAYEQYF.